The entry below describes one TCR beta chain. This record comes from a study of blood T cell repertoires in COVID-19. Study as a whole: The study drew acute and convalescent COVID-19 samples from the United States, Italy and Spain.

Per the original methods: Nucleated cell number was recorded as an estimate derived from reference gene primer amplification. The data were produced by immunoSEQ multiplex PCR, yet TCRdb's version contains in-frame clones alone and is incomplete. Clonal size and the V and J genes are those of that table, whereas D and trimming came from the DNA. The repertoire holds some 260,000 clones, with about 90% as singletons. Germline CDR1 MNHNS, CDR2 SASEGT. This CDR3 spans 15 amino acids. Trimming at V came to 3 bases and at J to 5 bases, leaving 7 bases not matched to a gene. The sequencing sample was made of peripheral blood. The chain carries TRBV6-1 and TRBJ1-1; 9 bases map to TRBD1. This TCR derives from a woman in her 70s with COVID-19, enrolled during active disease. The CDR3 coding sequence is TGTGCCAGCAGTGAGCCGGGACAGGGAGAAACTGAAGCTTTCTTT. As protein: CASSEPGQGETEAFF.